The count of the clone carrying this T cell receptor beta chain is one. This CDR3 contains 15 residues. J lost 4 bases, V lost 5 bases, and 11 bases had no gene match. Germline values: CDR1 MDHEN, CDR2 SYDVKM. CD8+ and CD4+ T cells taken from blood had their TCR beta sequenced. These data originate in a study of CD8 T cells in Susac syndrome. Random-hexamer reverse transcription was applied to about 0.45 to 1 ug RNA. An immunoSEQ multiplex PCR generated amplified TCR beta CDR3 products spanning 54 Vbeta and 13 Jbeta. TCRdb re-called the immunoSEQ multiplex PCR reads through MiXCR, storing one row per CDR3 protein. The data hold some 200,000 distinct CDR3 sequences, with about 95% observed a single time.

Sequenced sample: CD4+ T cells from PBMCs. This clonotype was obtained from a human donor with multiple sclerosis. The chain joins TRBV28 to TRBJ2-7; 7 bases match TRBD1. The CDR3 protein is CASSLPKGAGYEQYF. The CDR3 DNA is TGTGCCAGCAGTCTCCCGAAGGGGGCCGGTTACGAGCAGTACTTC.